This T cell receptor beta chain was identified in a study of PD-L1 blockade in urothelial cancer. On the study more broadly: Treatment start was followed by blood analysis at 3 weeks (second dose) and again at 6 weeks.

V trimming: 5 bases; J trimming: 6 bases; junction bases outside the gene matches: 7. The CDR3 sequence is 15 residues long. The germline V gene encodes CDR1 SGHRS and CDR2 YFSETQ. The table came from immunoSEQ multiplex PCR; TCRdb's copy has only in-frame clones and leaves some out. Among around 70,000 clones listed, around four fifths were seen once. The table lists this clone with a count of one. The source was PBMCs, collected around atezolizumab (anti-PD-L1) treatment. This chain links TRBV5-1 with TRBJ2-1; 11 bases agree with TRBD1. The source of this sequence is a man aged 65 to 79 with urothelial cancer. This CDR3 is CASSFGQGAGNEQFF. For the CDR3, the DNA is TGCGCCAGCAGTTTCGGACAGGGGGCCGGCAATGAGCAGTTCTTC.